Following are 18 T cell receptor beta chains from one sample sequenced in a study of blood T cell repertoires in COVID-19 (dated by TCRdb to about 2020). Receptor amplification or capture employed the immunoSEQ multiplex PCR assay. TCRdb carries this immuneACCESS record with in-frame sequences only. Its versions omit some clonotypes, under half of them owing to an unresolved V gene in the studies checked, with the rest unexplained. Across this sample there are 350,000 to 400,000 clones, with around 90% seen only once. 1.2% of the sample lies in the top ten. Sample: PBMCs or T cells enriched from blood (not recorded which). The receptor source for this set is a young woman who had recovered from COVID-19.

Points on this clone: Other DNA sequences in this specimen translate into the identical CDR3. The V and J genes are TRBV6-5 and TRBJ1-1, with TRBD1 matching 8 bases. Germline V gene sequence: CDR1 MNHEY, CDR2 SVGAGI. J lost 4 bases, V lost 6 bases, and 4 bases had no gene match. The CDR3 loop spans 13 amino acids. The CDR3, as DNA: TGTGCCAGCAGGCGCCAGGGGGCCACTGAAGCTTTCTTT. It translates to CASRRQGATEAFF.

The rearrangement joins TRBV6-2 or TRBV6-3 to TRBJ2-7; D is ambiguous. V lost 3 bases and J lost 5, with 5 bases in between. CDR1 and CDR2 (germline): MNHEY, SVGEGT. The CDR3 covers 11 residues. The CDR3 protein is CASSYGHEQYF. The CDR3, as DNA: TGTGCCAGCAGTTATGGGCACGAGCAGTACTTC.

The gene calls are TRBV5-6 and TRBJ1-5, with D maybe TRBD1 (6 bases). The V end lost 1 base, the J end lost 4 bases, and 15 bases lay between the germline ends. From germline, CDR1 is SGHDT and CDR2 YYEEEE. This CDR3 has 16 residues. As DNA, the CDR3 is TGTGCCAGCAGCTTGTACAGGGTGGAACTAAATCAGCCCCAGCATTTT. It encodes CASSLYRVELNQPQHF.

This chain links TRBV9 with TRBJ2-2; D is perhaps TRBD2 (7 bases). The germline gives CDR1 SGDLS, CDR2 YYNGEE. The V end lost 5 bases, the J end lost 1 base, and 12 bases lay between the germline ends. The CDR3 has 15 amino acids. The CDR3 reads CASSTGGRNTGELFF. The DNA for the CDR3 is TGTGCCAGCAGTACGGGGGGCCGGAACACCGGGGAGCTGTTTTTT. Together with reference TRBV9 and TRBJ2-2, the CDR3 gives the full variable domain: DSGVTQTPKHLITATGQRVTLRCSPRSGDLSVYWYQQSLDQGLQFLIQYYNGEERAKGNILERFSAQQFPDLHSELNLSSLELGDSALYFCASSTGGRNTGELFFGEGSRLTVL.

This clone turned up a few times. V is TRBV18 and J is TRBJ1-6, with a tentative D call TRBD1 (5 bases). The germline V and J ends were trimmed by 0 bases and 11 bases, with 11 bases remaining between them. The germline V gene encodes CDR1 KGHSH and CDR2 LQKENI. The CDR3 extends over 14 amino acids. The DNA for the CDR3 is TGTGCCAGCTCACCACCCAGGGATACGGCACCCCTCCACTTT. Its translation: CASSPPRDTAPLHF.

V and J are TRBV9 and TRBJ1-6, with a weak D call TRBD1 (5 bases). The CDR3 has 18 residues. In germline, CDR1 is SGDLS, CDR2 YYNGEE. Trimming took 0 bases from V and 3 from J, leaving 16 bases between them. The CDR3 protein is CASSVAGPRDVYNSPLHF. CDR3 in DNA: TGTGCCAGCAGCGTAGCAGGGCCCCGAGATGTCTATAATTCACCCCTCCACTTT.

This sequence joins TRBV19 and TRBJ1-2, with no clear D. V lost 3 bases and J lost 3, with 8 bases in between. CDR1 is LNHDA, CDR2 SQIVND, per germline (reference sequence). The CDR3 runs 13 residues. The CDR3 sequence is CASSMAGDYGYTF. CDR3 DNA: TGTGCCAGTAGTATGGCAGGCGACTATGGCTACACCTTC.

The CDR3 DNA sequence: TGTGCCAGCTCACCGCTGGGGACAGTTAATAATTCACCCCTCCACTTT. It encodes CASSPLGTVNNSPLHF. The V call is TRBV18, the J call TRBJ1-6; 7 bases fit TRBD1. Germline trimming cut 3 bases from V and 5 bases from J; bases unmatched to any gene: 7. CDR1 is KGHSH and CDR2 is LQKENI in the germline V gene. The CDR3 has 16 residues.

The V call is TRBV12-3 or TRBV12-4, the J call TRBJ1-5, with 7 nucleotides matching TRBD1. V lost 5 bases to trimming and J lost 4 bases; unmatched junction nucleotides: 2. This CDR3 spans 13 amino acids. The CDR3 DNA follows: TGTGCCAGCAGTATGACAGGGAATCAGCCCCAGCATTTT. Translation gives CASSMTGNQPQHF.

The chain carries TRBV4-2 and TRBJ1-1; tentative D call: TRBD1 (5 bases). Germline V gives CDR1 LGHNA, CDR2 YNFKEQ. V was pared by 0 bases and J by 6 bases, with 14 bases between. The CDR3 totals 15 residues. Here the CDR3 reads CASSQEAGPIAEAFF. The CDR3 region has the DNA TGTGCCAGCAGCCAAGAGGCAGGGCCAATAGCTGAAGCTTTCTTT.

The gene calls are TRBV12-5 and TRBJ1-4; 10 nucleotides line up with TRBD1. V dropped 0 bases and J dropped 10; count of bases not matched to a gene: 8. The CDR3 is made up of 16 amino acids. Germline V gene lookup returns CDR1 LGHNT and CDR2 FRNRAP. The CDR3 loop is CASGLVVATGGGKLFF. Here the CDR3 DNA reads TGTGCTAGTGGTTTGGTAGTCGCGACAGGGGGCGGAAAACTGTTTTTT.

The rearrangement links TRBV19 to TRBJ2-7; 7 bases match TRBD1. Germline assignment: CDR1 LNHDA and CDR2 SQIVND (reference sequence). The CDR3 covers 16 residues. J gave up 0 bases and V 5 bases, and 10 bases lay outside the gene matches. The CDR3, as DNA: TGTGCCAGTAGTCCAGAGGGACAGTGGGGCTCCTACGAGCAGTACTTC. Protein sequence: CASSPEGQWGSYEQYF.

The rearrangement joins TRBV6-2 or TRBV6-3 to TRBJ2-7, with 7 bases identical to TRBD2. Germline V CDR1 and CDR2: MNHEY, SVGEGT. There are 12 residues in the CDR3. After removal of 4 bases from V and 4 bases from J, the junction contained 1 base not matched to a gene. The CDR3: CASSSLAYEQYF. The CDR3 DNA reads TGTGCCAGCAGTTCACTAGCGTACGAGCAGTACTTC.

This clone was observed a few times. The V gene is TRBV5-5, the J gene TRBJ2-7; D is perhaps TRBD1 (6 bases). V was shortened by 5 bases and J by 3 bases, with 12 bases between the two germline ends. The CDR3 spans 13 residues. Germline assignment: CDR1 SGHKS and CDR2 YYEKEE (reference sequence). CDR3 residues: CASRRDTIYEQYF. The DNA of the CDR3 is TGTGCCAGCAGACGGGACACCATCTACGAGCAGTACTTC.

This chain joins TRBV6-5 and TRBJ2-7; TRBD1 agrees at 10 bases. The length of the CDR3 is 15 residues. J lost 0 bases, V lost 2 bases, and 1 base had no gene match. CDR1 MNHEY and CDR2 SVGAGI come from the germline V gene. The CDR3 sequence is CASSYGTGDSYEQYF. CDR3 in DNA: TGTGCCAGCAGTTACGGGACAGGGGACTCCTACGAGCAGTACTTC.

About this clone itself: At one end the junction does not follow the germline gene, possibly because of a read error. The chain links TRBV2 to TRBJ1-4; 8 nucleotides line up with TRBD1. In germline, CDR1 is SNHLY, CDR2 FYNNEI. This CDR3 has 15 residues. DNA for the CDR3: TGTGCCAGCAGCGAAGTGGACAGGGTGGGCGAAAAACTGTTTTTT. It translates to CASSEVDRVGEKLFF.

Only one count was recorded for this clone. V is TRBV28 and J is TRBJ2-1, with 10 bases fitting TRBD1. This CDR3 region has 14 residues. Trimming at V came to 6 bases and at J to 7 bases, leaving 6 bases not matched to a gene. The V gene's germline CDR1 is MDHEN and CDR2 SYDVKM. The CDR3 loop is CASRDRGGLNEQFF. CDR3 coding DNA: TGTGCCAGCAGGGACAGGGGGGGGTTGAATGAGCAGTTCTTC. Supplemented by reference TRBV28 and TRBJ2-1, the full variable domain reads DVKVTQSSRYLVKRTGEKVFLECVQDMDHENMFWYRQDPGLGLRLIYFSYDVKMKEKGDIPEGYSVSREKKERFSLILESASTNQTSMYLCASRDRGGLNEQFFGPGTRLTVL.

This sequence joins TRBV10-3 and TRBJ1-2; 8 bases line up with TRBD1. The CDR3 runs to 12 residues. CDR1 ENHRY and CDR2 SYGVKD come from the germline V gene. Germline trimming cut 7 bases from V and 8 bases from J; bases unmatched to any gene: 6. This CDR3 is CAITGQGIGYTF. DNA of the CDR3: TGTGCCATCACTGGACAGGGAATAGGCTACACCTTC.